This entry lists 14 T cell receptor beta chains sequenced from one sample in a study of CD8 T cells in ankylosing spondylitis. In TCRdb, the 5' RACE reads were re-called with MiXCR into one record per CDR3 protein. The table lists approximately 130,000 distinct CDR3 sequences, about an eighth of them singletons. What was sequenced was blood, either unsorted or a sorted T cell fraction (not recorded which). The receptor set was obtained from a female donor with ankylosing spondylitis or in good health (not recorded which).

The rearrangement joins TRBV20-1 to TRBJ2-7; 11 bases agree with TRBD2. CDR3 size: 18 residues. V lost 5 bases and J lost 2; bases outside the gene matches: 17. Germline loops: CDR1 DFQATT, CDR2 SNEGSKA (reference sequence). The CDR3 coding sequence is TGCAGTGCTCCTCACCGGCCTAGCGGGAGGCAACTCACCTACGAGCAGTACTTC. Encoded protein: CSAPHRPSGRQLTYEQYF.

This clonotype appeared a single time. A much larger clone is a single base away; this may be a read error. The V and J genes are TRBV5-1 and TRBJ2-7, with a weak D call TRBD1 (5 bases). The CDR3 contains 13 residues. Germline V gene sequence: CDR1 SGHRS, CDR2 YFSETQ. CDR3 amino acids: CVSSLTVTYEQYF. The CDR3 bases are TGCGTCAGCAGCTTGACAGTAACCTACGAGCAGTACTTC.

Many counts were recorded for this clonotype. The rearrangement uses TRBV5-1 and TRBJ2-7; weak D call: TRBD1 (5 bases). V lost 0 bases to trimming and J lost 7 bases, with 14 bases between them. Germline V lookup: CDR1 SGHRS, CDR2 YFSETQ. The length of the CDR3 is 14 residues. The CDR3 sequence is CASSLGQGSGEQYF. DNA of the CDR3: TGCGCCAGCAGCTTGGGTCAAGGATCAGGGGAGCAGTACTTC.

There are many counts of this clonotype. The J gene is TRBJ2-1, the V gene TRBV27; tentatively, D is TRBD2 (6 bases). V was cut by 8 bases and J by 10 bases, with 12 bases left in between. The CDR3 has 11 amino acids. Germline assignment: CDR1 MNHEY and CDR2 SMNVEV (reference sequence). CDR3 nucleotides: TGTGCCAGCCAGGGACTCACAGAGCAGTTCTTC. Translated: CASQGLTEQFF.

This clonotype has ten or more counts. The chain has TRBV5-6 and TRBJ2-1, with TRBD2 identical over 7 bases. The V segment lost 4 bases and the J segment 8 bases; nucleotides outside the gene matches: 9. Germline CDR1 and CDR2: SGHDT and YYEEEE. The CDR3 loop spans 14 amino acids. CDR3 region: CASSTLTSVHEQFF. The DNA of the CDR3 is TGTGCCAGCAGCACCCTTACTAGCGTACATGAGCAGTTCTTC.

This clonotype was counted ten times or more. The V and J genes are TRBV19 and TRBJ2-1; D possibly corresponds to TRBD2 (5 bases). The CDR3 extends over 15 amino acids. Per the germline V gene, CDR1 is LNHDA and CDR2 is SQIVND (reference sequence). Deletions cut 5 bases from V and 1 base from J, with 12 bases between. CDR3 in amino acids: CASSYVAGSYNEQFF. The DNA for the CDR3 is TGTGCCAGTAGTTATGTGGCGGGTTCCTACAATGAGCAGTTCTTC.

This clonotype turned up a few times. The chain uses TRBV18 and TRBJ1-6; the D gene is possibly TRBD1 (5 bases). Trimming removed 3 bases from V and 6 bases from J, with 12 bases in between. The V gene's germline CDR1 is KGHSH and CDR2 LQKENI. The CDR3 has 15 amino acids. This chain's CDR3 is CASSPVGDGNSPLHF. CDR3 bases: TGTGCCAGCTCACCGGTAGGGGACGGTAATTCACCCCTCCACTTT.

In its sample, this clonotype was seen many times. The chain employs TRBV7-9 and TRBJ1-2, with no clear D. V dropped 7 bases and J dropped 7 bases, with 10 bases sitting between them. The CDR3 sequence is 11 residues long. From germline, CDR1 is SEHNR and CDR2 FQNEAQ (reference sequence). The CDR3 loop reads CASTSDTGYTF. The DNA of the CDR3 is TGTGCCAGCACCTCCGACACTGGCTACACCTTC.

This clonotype was found many times. CDR3 coding DNA: TGTGCCAGCCTTGGGGCAGGTCCACCAGACGAGCAGTACTTC. Translated, it gives CASLGAGPPDEQYF. The chain is built from TRBV11-2 and TRBJ2-7, with TRBD1 as a possible D gene (5 bases). V was cut by 8 bases and J by 5 bases, with 19 bases left in between. CDR3 length equals 14 residues. Germline values: CDR1 SGHAT, CDR2 FQNNGV.

This clonotype was seen at least ten times. As DNA, the CDR3 is TGTGCCAGCAGTTTATTTCCGGGGGCGAGAGATACGCAGTATTTT. It encodes CASSLFPGARDTQYF. The gene calls are TRBV27 and TRBJ2-3; TRBD1 or TRBD2 may be the D gene (6 bases each). Germline CDR1 is MNHEY and CDR2 is SMNVEV (reference sequence). The V end was cut by 1 base, the J end by 5 bases, with 13 bases between. The CDR3 runs to 15 residues.

This clonotype came up a few times. The J gene is TRBJ2-2, the V gene TRBV5-1; the D call may be TRBD1 or TRBD2 (5 bases each). Trimming pared 2 bases from V and 5 bases from J, leaving 22 bases between. The germline V gene has CDR1 SGHRS and CDR2 YFSETQ. The CDR3 extends over 18 amino acids. Written as DNA, the CDR3 is TGCGCCAGCAGCTTAAAACCACCCGGGCCGAGGGGTACCGGGGAGCTGTTTTTT. It is translated as CASSLKPPGPRGTGELFF.

In its sample, this clonotype was seen many times. The chain uses TRBV2 and TRBJ2-7; TRBD1 agrees at 7 bases. The CDR3 runs to 14 residues. The V gene end was trimmed by 7 bases and the J gene end by 1 base; junction bases not matched to a gene: 7. Germline CDR1 and CDR2: SNHLY and FYNNEI. DNA for the CDR3: TGTGCCAGCATGGTCGACAGGGCTTCCTACGAGCAGTACTTC. Residues: CASMVDRASYEQYF.

This clonotype was found many times. V gene TRBV5-1 combines with J gene TRBJ2-1; D ambiguous. CDR3 length: 18 amino acids. With 3 bases removed from V and 0 bases from J, the gap between germline ends came to 19 bases. Germline CDR1 reads SGHRS; CDR2 reads YFSETQ. The CDR3 DNA reads as TGCGCCAGCAGCTCGGTAAGCGACCCGATCCTCTCCTACAATGAGCAGTTCTTC. The encoded protein is CASSSVSDPILSYNEQFF.

The chain links TRBV9 to TRBJ1-1; TRBD1 aligns across 9 bases. Germline-derived CDR1 and CDR2 are SGDLS and YYNGEE. This CDR3 region has 14 residues. The V and J ends lost 4 bases and 6 bases, in that order; junction bases with no gene match: 7. The CDR3 DNA reads as TGTGCCAGCAGCCCGGACAGGGGTGGAGCTGAAGCTTTCTTT. It is translated as CASSPDRGGAEAFF.